This T cell receptor (beta chain) was documented in a study of blood T cell repertoires in COVID-19. Sequencing used immunoSEQ multiplex PCR; TCRdb keeps in-frame clones, though not all of them. The profile shows 190,000 or so clones, around 87% of them singletons. Trimming removed 5 bases at V and 3 bases at J, with 14 bases between. This CDR3 is 15 amino acids long. Germline V gene sequence: CDR1 MNHEY, CDR2 SVGAGI. Sequenced: peripheral blood. The chain is built from TRBV6-5 and TRBJ2-1; possibly TRBD2 for D (6 bases). This TCR was sampled from a man aged 40-55 years with active or convalescent COVID-19. The CDR3 DNA follows: TGTGCCAGCAGTCGCGAAACTAGCAGCTACAATGAGCAGTTCTTC. This encodes CASSRETSSYNEQFF.